A single sample is the source of the 5 T cell receptor beta chains below, sequenced in a study of chemoradiotherapy in HPV16-positive cancers. The data were produced by immunoSEQ multiplex PCR, yet TCRdb's version contains in-frame clones alone and is incomplete. The sample records about 1,100 clones, 84% being singletons. The material sequenced was tumor tissue, taken from a patient who underwent chemoradiotherapy. Receptors were obtained from a human donor with HPV-associated anogenital cancer.

The chain employs TRBV5-1 and TRBJ1-1; maybe TRBD1 (6 bases). This CDR3 region has 14 residues. V lost 2 bases to trimming and J lost 7 bases, with 15 bases between them. Per the germline V gene, CDR1 is SGHRS and CDR2 is YFSETQ. As DNA, the CDR3 is TGCGCCAGCAGCTTATTAGGGGGTAAAAGTGAAGCTTTCTTT. Amino acid sequence: CASSLLGGKSEAFF.

In this sample, this clone turned up a few times. The V call is TRBV5-4, the J call TRBJ1-2; tentative D call: TRBD1 (5 bases). CDR3 length: 13 amino acids. V was pared by 4 bases and J by 4 bases, with 11 bases between. The V gene's germline CDR1 is SGHNT and CDR2 YYREEE (reference sequence). CDR3 DNA sequence: TGTGCCAGCAGCCAAGACAGCCTCTATGGCTACACCTTC. Translating it yields CASSQDSLYGYTF.

The chain carries TRBV5-6 and TRBJ2-1; D possibly corresponds to TRBD2 (6 bases). Germline V CDR1 and CDR2: SGHDT, YYEEEE. With 3 bases removed from V and 3 bases from J, the gap between germline ends came to 16 bases. The CDR3 has 16 residues. The CDR3: CASSSEISGFYNEQFF. In nucleotides, the CDR3 is TGTGCCAGCAGCTCGGAGATAAGCGGGTTCTACAATGAGCAGTTCTTC. The variable domain in full, completed from reference TRBV5-6 and TRBJ2-1, reads DAGVTQSPTHLIKTRGQQVTLRCSPKSGHDTVSWYQQALGQGPQFIFQYYEEEERQRGNFPDRFSGHQFPNYSSELNVNALLLGDSALYLCASSSEISGFYNEQFFGPGTRLTVL.

The sample holds a few counts of this clone. V and J are TRBV19 and TRBJ2-2, with D maybe TRBD1 (5 bases). The CDR3 contains 14 residues. Trimming cost V 4 bases and J 3 bases, with 9 bases left between them. Germline values: CDR1 LNHDA, CDR2 SQIVND (reference sequence). CDR3 DNA: TGTGCCAGTAGTACAGGGTGGGACACCGGGGAGCTGTTTTTT. Residues: CASSTGWDTGELFF.

The sample holds a few counts of this clone. The genes are TRBV5-4 and TRBJ2-6; TRBD1 might be the D (5 bases). CDR1 and CDR2 (germline): SGHNT, YYREEE (reference sequence). The CDR3 has 16 residues. The germline V and J ends were trimmed by 5 bases and 0 bases, with 12 bases remaining between them. The CDR3 here is CASRRAGLSGANVLTF. CDR3 nucleotide sequence: TGTGCCAGCAGGCGAGCAGGGCTCTCTGGGGCCAACGTCCTGACTTTC.